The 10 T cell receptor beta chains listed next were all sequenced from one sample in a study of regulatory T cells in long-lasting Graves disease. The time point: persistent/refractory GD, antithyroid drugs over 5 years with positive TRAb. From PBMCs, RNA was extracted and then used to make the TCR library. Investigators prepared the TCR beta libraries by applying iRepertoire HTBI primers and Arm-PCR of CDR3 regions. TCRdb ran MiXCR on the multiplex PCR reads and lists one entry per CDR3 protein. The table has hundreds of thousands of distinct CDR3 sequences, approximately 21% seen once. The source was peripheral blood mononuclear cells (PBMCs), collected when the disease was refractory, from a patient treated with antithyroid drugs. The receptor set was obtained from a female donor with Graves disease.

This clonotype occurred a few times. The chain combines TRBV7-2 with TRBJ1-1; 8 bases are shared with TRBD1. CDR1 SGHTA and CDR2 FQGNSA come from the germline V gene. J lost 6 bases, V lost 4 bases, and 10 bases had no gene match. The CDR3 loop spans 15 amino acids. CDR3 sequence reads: CASSSRDRGVSEAFF. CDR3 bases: TGTGCCAGCAGCTCCCGAGACAGGGGAGTATCTGAAGCTTTCTTT.

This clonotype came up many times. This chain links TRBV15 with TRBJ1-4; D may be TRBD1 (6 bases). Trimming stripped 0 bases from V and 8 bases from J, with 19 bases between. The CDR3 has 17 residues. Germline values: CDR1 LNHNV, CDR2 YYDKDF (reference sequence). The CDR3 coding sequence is TGTGCCACCAGCAGAGATCCCTACGGCAGGGACATGGAAAAACTGTTTTTT. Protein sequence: CATSRDPYGRDMEKLFF.

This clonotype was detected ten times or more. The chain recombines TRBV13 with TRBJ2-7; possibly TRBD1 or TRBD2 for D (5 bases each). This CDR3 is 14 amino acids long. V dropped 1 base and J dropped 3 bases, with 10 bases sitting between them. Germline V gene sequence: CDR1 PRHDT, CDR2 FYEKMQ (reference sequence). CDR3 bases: TGTGCCAGCAGCTTAGAAGGGACCTACTACGAGCAGTACTTC. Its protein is CASSLEGTYYEQYF.

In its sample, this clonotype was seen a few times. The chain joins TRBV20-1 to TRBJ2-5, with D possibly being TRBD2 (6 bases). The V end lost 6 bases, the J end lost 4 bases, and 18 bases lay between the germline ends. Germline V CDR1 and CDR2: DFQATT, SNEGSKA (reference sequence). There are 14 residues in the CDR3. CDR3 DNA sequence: TGCAGTGCCCGCGGGACGGGGAGTGTAGAGACCCAGTACTTC. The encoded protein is CSARGTGSVETQYF.

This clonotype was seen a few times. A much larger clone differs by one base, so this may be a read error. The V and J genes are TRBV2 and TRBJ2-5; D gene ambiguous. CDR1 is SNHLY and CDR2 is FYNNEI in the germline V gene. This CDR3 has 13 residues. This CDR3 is CASNEPEGETQYF. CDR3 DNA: TGTGCCAGCAATGAACCGGAAGGGGAGACCCAGTACTTC.

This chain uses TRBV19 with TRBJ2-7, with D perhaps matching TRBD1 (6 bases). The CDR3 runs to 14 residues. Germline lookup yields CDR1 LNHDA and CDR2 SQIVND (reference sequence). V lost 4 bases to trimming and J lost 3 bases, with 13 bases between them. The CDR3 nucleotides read TGTGCCAGTAGTAGGAGCGACAGGCGCTACGAGCAGTACTTC. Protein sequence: CASSRSDRRYEQYF.

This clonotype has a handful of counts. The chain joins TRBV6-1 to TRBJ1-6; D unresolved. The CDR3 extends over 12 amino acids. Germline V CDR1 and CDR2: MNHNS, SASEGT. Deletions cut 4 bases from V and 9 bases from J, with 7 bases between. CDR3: CASSAARSPLHF. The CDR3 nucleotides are TGTGCCAGCAGTGCGGCCCGTTCACCCCTCCACTTT.

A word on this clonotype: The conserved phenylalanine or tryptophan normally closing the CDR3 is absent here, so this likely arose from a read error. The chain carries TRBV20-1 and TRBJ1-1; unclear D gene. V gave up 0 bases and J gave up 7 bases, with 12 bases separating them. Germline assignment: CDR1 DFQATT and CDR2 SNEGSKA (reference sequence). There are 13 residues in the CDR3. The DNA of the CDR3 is TGCAGTGCTAGAGAGATAGGGTCTTATGAAGCTTTCCTT. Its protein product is CSAREIGSYEAFL.

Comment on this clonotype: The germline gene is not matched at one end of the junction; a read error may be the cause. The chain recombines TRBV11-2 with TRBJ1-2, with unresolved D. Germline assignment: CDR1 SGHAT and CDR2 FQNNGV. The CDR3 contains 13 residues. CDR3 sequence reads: CASSLADRSPYLF. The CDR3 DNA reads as TGTGCCAGCAGCTTGGCCGATCGGTCTCCCTATCTCTTC.

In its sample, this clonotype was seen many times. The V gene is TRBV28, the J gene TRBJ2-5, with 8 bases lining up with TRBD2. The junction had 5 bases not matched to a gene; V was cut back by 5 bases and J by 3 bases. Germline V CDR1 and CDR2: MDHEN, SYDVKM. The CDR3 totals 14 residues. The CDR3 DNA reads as TGTGCCAGCAGTCCCGGGACTAGGGAAGAGACCCAGTACTTC. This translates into CASSPGTREETQYF.